Listed here is a single TCR beta chain. Its antigen is still unknown. The data belong to a study of blood T cells in healthy people across ages. Study-wide points: With unsorted PBMCs, a conclusive comparison of naive versus antigen-experienced cells was not possible.

Trimming left V 3 bases short and J 1 base short, with 16 bases between. The CDR3 spans 16 residues. The V gene's germline CDR1 is MNHNS and CDR2 SASEGT. Peripheral blood, roughly 9.3 milliliters per donor, was collected. A sample-barcoded 5' primer and a J-beta primer mix were used in a second PCR of roughly 6 to 11 cycles. In TCRdb, the 5' RACE reads were re-called with MiXCR into one record per CDR3 protein. In the table there are about 1.1 million distinct CDR3 sequences, approximately 38% of which are singletons. The sequence was collected from a man aged 18 to 30 in good health. Sequences were obtained from blood. The chain recombines TRBV6-1 with TRBJ2-7; D is undetermined. CDR3 in amino acids: CASSEADQARSYEQYF. The CDR3 nucleotides are TGTGCCAGCAGTGAGGCGGACCAGGCACGTTCCTACGAGCAGTACTTC.